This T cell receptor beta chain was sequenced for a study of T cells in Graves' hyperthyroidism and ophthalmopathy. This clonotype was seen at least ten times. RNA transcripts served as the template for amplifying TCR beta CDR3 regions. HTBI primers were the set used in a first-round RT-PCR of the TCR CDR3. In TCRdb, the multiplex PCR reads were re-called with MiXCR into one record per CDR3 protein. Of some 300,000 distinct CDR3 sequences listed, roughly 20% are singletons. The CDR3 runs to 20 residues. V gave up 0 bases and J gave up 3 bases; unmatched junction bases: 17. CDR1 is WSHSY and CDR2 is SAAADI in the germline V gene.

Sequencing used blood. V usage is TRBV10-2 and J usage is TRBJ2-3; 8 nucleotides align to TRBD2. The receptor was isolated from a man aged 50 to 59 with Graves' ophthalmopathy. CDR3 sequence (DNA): TGCGCCAGCAGTGAGTCGAACAGCGGGAGTTCTGAGTGGTTTACAGATACGCAGTATTTT. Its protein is CASSESNSGSSEWFTDTQYF.